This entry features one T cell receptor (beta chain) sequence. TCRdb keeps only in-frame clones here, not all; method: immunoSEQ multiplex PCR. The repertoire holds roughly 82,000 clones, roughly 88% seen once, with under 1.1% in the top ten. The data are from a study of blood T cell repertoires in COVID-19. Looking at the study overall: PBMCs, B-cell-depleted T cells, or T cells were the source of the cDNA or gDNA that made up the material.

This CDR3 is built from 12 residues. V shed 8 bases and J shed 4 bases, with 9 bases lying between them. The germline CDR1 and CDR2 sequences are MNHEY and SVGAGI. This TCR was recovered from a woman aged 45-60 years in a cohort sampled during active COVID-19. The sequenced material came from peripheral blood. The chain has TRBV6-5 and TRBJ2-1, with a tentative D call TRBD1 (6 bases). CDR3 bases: TGTGCCAGCGAGGGGGTTTACAATGAGCAGTTCTTC. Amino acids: CASEGVYNEQFF.